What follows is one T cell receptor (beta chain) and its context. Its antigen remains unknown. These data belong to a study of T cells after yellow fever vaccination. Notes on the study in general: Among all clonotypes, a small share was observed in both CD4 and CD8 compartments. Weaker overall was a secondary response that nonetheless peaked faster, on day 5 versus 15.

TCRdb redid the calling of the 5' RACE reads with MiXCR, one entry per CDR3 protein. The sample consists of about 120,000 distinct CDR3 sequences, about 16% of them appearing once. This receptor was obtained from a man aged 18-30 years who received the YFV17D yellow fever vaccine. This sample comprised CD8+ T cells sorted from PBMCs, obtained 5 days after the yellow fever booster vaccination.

The CDR3 bases are TGTGCCAGCAGCTGGGGGACAGGAGACTACGAGCAGTACGTC. This gives the protein CASSWGTGDYEQYV. The chain uses TRBV7-2 and TRBJ2-7; 8 bases match TRBD1. The CDR3 runs 14 residues. Germline assignment: CDR1 SGHTA and CDR2 FQGNSA. The V gene end was trimmed by 4 bases and the J gene end by 3 bases; junction bases not matched to a gene: 5.